Each of the 27 T cell receptor beta chains below was sequenced from the same sample in a study of cytomegalovirus exposure and HLA in healthy donors. Use of 60 Vbeta and 13 Jbeta primers characterized the PCR. Some clones are missing from TCRdb's copy, which holds only in-frame ones; the method was immunoSEQ multiplex PCR. This table holds around 140,000 clones, 80% found once. The sequencing sample was made of PBMCs. The receptors were sampled from a man aged 40-49 years in good health and CMV-seronegative.

The chain couples TRBV10-2 to TRBJ1-5; TRBD1 matches at 8 bases. The CDR3 has 16 residues. Germline CDR1 WSHSY, CDR2 SAAADI. Trimming cost V 0 bases and J 7 bases; bases outside gene matches: 8. CDR3 in amino acids: CASSESPTGGRQPQHF. CDR3 coding DNA: TGCGCCAGCAGTGAGTCCCCCACAGGGGGGCGCCAGCCCCAGCATTTT.

The chain uses TRBV27 and TRBJ2-7, with 8 bases lining up with TRBD2. CDR1 MNHEY and CDR2 SMNVEV come from the germline V gene (reference sequence). V lost 2 bases, J lost 0 bases, and 9 bases stayed unmatched. This CDR3 is 17 amino acids long. CDR3 protein: CASSLISASGGSYEQYF. Here the CDR3 DNA reads TGTGCCAGCAGTTTAATATCGGCGAGCGGGGGCTCCTACGAGCAGTACTTC.

CDR3: CASTRQGAGGYTF. DNA of the CDR3: TGTGCCAGCACGCGGCAGGGGGCTGGCGGCTACACCTTC. The chain couples TRBV28 to TRBJ1-2; 8 bases are a match to TRBD1. CDR1 and CDR2 from the germline V gene are MDHEN and SYDVKM. The V segment lost 7 bases and the J segment 8 bases; nucleotides outside the gene matches: 9. This CDR3 has 13 residues.

This chain connects TRBV28 to TRBJ2-7, with 7 bases aligning to TRBD2. Unmatched junction bases numbered 5, after V lost 2 bases and J lost 1 base. The V gene's germline CDR1 is MDHEN and CDR2 SYDVKM. The CDR3 sequence is 15 residues long. CDR3 region: CASSLGGGRSYEQYF. CDR3 bases: TGTGCCAGCAGTTTAGGGGGGGGGAGATCCTACGAGCAGTACTTC.

The rearrangement uses TRBV5-1 and TRBJ1-1; maybe TRBD1 (5 bases). Trimming shortened V by 4 bases and J by 4 bases, and 17 bases separated the two germline ends. Per germline, CDR1 SGHRS and CDR2 YFSETQ. The length of the CDR3 is 15 residues. CDR3 amino acids: CASSAETDMSTEAFF. The CDR3 DNA is TGCGCCAGCAGCGCAGAGACAGACATGAGCACTGAAGCTTTCTTT.

The V gene is TRBV6-5, the J gene TRBJ2-7; TRBD1 aligns across 9 bases. The CDR3 contains 14 residues. J gave up 5 bases and V 5 bases, and 7 bases lay outside the gene matches. The germline V gene has CDR1 MNHEY and CDR2 SVGAGI. The CDR3 nucleotides are TGTGCCAGCAGTAAAGACAGGGGGAATCACGAGCAGTACTTC. Translated, it gives CASSKDRGNHEQYF.

This chain joins TRBV4-3 and TRBJ2-7, with unresolved D. With 1 base removed from V and 0 bases from J, the gap between germline ends came to 10 bases. CDR1 and CDR2 (germline): LGHNA, YSLEER. The CDR3 length is 15 residues. The CDR3 DNA is TGCGCCAGCAGCCAAGTGAAGAGTTACTCCTACGAGCAGTACTTC. Translating gives CASSQVKSYSYEQYF.

The DNA for the CDR3 is TGCGCCAGCAGTGTAGGTAGGGGCCGAAGCTCCTACAATGAGCAGTTCTTC. Protein product: CASSVGRGRSSYNEQFF. The chain uses TRBV10-2 and TRBJ2-1, with D possibly being TRBD1 (5 bases). V was clipped by 4 bases and J by 0 bases, with 16 bases between them. This CDR3 is 17 amino acids long. Germline CDR1 WSHSY, CDR2 SAAADI.

The chain couples TRBV14 to TRBJ1-4, with D possibly matching TRBD1 (6 bases). The germline V gene encodes CDR1 SGHDN and CDR2 FVKESK. CDR3 length: 14 residues. Trimming shortened V by 2 bases and J by 4 bases, and 8 bases separated the two germline ends. CDR3 in DNA: TGTGCCAGCAGCCAATGGGGGCGTAATGAAAAACTGTTTTTT. Translating it yields CASSQWGRNEKLFF.

The V gene is TRBV7-2, the J gene TRBJ2-7; 7 bases map to TRBD1. The V gene end was trimmed by 0 bases and the J gene end by 6 bases; junction bases not matched to a gene: 5. CDR3 length equals 14 residues. Germline CDR1 reads SGHTA; CDR2 reads FQGNSA. The CDR3 reads CASSLAQGLAEQYF. The CDR3 DNA sequence: TGTGCCAGCAGCTTAGCACAGGGGCTCGCCGAGCAGTACTTC.

Remarks on this clone: This CDR3 is also generated by other DNA sequences in the sample. The chain employs TRBV9 and TRBJ1-5; a weak D match, TRBD1 (6 bases). CDR1 and CDR2 from the germline V gene are SGDLS and YYNGEE. The CDR3 has 14 amino acids. Trimming took 2 bases from V and 4 from J, leaving 10 bases between them. This CDR3 is CASSVDSYNQPQHF. The CDR3 nucleotides are TGTGCCAGCAGCGTGGACAGTTATAATCAGCCCCAGCATTTT. Together with reference TRBV9 and TRBJ1-5, the CDR3 gives the full variable domain: DSGVTQTPKHLITATGQRVTLRCSPRSGDLSVYWYQQSLDQGLQFLIQYYNGEERAKGNILERFSAQQFPDLHSELNLSSLELGDSALYFCASSVDSYNQPQHFGDGTRLSIL.

The chain uses TRBV7-9 and TRBJ1-5; no definite D call. V lost 5 bases and J lost 3, with 8 bases in between. In germline, CDR1 is SEHNR, CDR2 FQNEAQ (reference sequence). The CDR3 extends over 13 amino acids. The CDR3 nucleotides are TGTGCCAGCAGCCCGGCGGACAATCAGCCCCAGCATTTT. Encoded protein: CASSPADNQPQHF.

The chain has TRBV15 and TRBJ2-1, with 7 bases that match TRBD1. CDR3 length: 16 residues. The V segment lost 7 bases and the J segment 5 bases; nucleotides outside the gene matches: 14. Germline V lookup: CDR1 LNHNV, CDR2 YYDKDF (reference sequence). The CDR3 coding sequence is TGTGCCACCATTCACTACGGTGGGACAGTTGACAATGAGCAGTTCTTC. The encoded protein is CATIHYGGTVDNEQFF.

The chain uses TRBV4-1 and TRBJ1-2; 7 nucleotides align to TRBD1. This CDR3 has 14 amino acids. V was clipped by 1 base and J by 4 bases; unmatched bases: 3. CDR1 is MGHRA, CDR2 YSYEKL, per germline. The CDR3 is CASSQGDRAYGYTF. The CDR3 DNA sequence: TGCGCCAGCAGCCAAGGGGACAGAGCCTATGGCTACACCTTC.

CDR3 sequence reads: CASSSLQASGPYEQYF. The CDR3 region has the DNA TGTGCCAGCAGTTCCCTACAGGCGTCGGGTCCCTACGAGCAGTACTTC. This chain links TRBV27 with TRBJ2-7; weak D call: TRBD1 (5 bases). Germline assignment: CDR1 MNHEY and CDR2 SMNVEV (reference sequence). V was shortened by 4 bases and J by 2 bases, with 18 bases between the two germline ends. There are 16 residues in the CDR3.

A single count supports this clone. An end of the junction does not agree with germline; a read error may underlie this. The chain combines TRBV5-6 with TRBJ2-1, with 9 bases that match TRBD1. The CDR3 consists of 16 residues. Germline V gene data show CDR1 as SGHDT and CDR2 as YYEEEE. The CDR3 spells CASSLDGTGTYNGQFF. The DNA for the CDR3 is TGTGCCAGCAGCTTGGATGGGACAGGGACCTACAATGGGCAGTTCTTC.

This clone was found once. The chain uses TRBV5-1 and TRBJ1-5; D remains unclear. CDR1 is SGHRS, CDR2 YFSETQ, per germline. The CDR3 totals 14 residues. Trimming removed 4 bases from V and 2 bases from J, with 10 bases in between. The DNA for the CDR3 is TGCGCCAGCAGCCTGGGTACGGGCAATCAGCCCCAGCATTTT. This codes for CASSLGTGNQPQHF.

V and J are TRBV29-1 and TRBJ1-4; weak D call: TRBD1 (5 bases). The CDR3 extends over 13 amino acids. Germline CDR1 is SQVTM and CDR2 is ANQGSEA. Trimming took 6 bases from V and 1 from J, leaving 9 bases between them. CDR3 nucleotide sequence: TGCAGCGTCACAGGTGTAACTAATGAAAAACTGTTTTTT. It codes for CSVTGVTNEKLFF. Full variable domain (missing parts from reference TRBV29-1 and TRBJ1-4): SAVISQKPSRDICQRGTSLTIQCQVDSQVTMMFWYRQQPGQSLTLIATANQGSEATYESGFVIDKFPISRPNLTFSTLTVSNMSPEDSSIYLCSVTGVTNEKLFFGSGTQLSVL.

V is TRBV4-1 and J is TRBJ2-7; 11 nucleotides align to TRBD1. Germline values: CDR1 MGHRA, CDR2 YSYEKL. CDR3 length equals 14 residues. V gave up 7 bases and J gave up 5 bases; unmatched junction bases: 7. In DNA, the CDR3 is TGCGCCAGCATACGGACAGGGGGCAGGGACGAGCAGTACTTC. It translates to CASIRTGGRDEQYF.

The gene calls are TRBV9 and TRBJ2-7; the match to TRBD2 covers 8 bases. CDR3 length equals 14 residues. V lost 0 bases to trimming and J lost 5 bases; unmatched junction nucleotides: 4. In germline, CDR1 is SGDLS, CDR2 YYNGEE. Here the CDR3 reads CASSVAGGPDEQYF. The CDR3 DNA reads TGTGCCAGCAGCGTAGCGGGGGGGCCTGACGAGCAGTACTTC.

The chain joins TRBV7-2 to TRBJ2-7; maybe TRBD1 (5 bases). In germline, CDR1 is SGHTA, CDR2 FQGNSA. This CDR3 spans 14 amino acids. V lost 5 bases, J lost 0 bases, and 11 bases lay in between. The chain's CDR3 is CASSVARDSYEQYF. CDR3 DNA sequence: TGTGCCAGCAGCGTCGCCAGGGACTCCTACGAGCAGTACTTC.

The rearrangement uses TRBV6-1 and TRBJ1-1; 8 bases align to TRBD1. The CDR3 runs to 14 residues. The V gene end was trimmed by 4 bases and the J gene end by 5 bases; junction bases not matched to a gene: 6. CDR1 is MNHNS and CDR2 is SASEGT in the germline V gene. CDR3 sequence (DNA): TGTGCCAGCAGTGGTCAGGGGGCTGGTACTGAAGCTTTCTTT. It translates to CASSGQGAGTEAFF.

V usage is TRBV28 and J usage is TRBJ2-7; no definite D call. The germline V and J ends were trimmed by 5 bases and 5 bases, with 13 bases remaining between them. The germline gives CDR1 MDHEN, CDR2 SYDVKM. The CDR3 is 13 amino acids. The CDR3 region is CASSALGRDEQYF. Written as DNA, the CDR3 is TGTGCCAGCAGTGCCCTGGGTCGGGACGAGCAGTACTTC.

The V and J genes are TRBV19 and TRBJ1-1, with TRBD1 as a possible D gene (6 bases). The CDR3 consists of 14 residues. The germline V and J ends were trimmed by 7 bases and 4 bases, with 16 bases remaining between them. In germline, CDR1 is LNHDA, CDR2 SQIVND (reference sequence). The DNA for the CDR3 is TGTGCCAGTAACGCCAGGGGCAGGGGCACTGAAGCTTTCTTT. Encoded protein: CASNARGRGTEAFF.

V and J are TRBV29-1 and TRBJ2-5; the match to TRBD2 covers 7 bases. The V gene's germline CDR1 is SQVTM and CDR2 ANQGSEA. The V gene end was trimmed by 8 bases and the J gene end by 6 bases; junction bases not matched to a gene: 6. This CDR3 is 11 amino acids long. The DNA for the CDR3 is TGCAGCCACGGGGGGTCGAAGACCCAGTACTTC. It specifies CSHGGSKTQYF.

This rearrangement joins TRBV25-1 to TRBJ1-3; weak D call: TRBD1 (5 bases). Trimming removed 2 bases from V and 2 bases from J, with 10 bases in between. Germline loops: CDR1 MGHDK, CDR2 SYGVNS. CDR3 size: 15 residues. The CDR3 nucleotides read TGTGCCAGCAGTGAACCCAGGGTCGCTGGAAACACCATATATTTT. This gives the protein CASSEPRVAGNTIYF.

The chain employs TRBV18 and TRBJ2-7, with 7 positions matching TRBD1. CDR3 length: 15 residues. Per the germline V gene, CDR1 is KGHSH and CDR2 is LQKENI. The V and J ends lost 1 base and 3 bases, in that order; junction bases with no gene match: 6. DNA of the CDR3: TGTGCCAGCTCACCACAGTCTAACAGGGGCTACGAGCAGTACTTC. Protein sequence: CASSPQSNRGYEQYF.